This T cell receptor beta chain was documented in a study of beta chain features in type 1 diabetes. Study observations and caveats: A moderate, significant TCRB CDR3 shortening appeared in type 1 diabetes across four CD4+ subsets. PCR might pick shorter templates more often, in the same way for patients and controls.

Using CD45RO/CCR7/CD25/CD127/CD95/CD27, CD4+ naive, central memory, regulatory and stem cell-like memory cells were sorted. Of the isolated RNA, all was reverse transcribed, and so the sequenced material was expressed TCRB transcripts. Sequenced by immunoSEQ multiplex PCR; TCRdb stores in-frame clones only, minus some. Here the sample spans 600,000 or so clones, around an eighth being singletons. This clone was observed a handful of times. What it binds is not known. CDR1 SGHTA and CDR2 FQGNSA come from the germline V gene. Trimming removed 3 bases at V and 0 bases at J, with 15 bases between. The CDR3 is 16 residues long.

The V call is TRBV7-2, the J call TRBJ2-7; D may be TRBD1 (7 bases). The TCR originated in a man aged 25-45 years with type 1 diabetes. Material: naive CD4+ T cells from blood. CDR3 DNA: TGTGCCAGCAGCTTTCTCAGGGGGACTCTCTCCTACGAGCAGTACTTC. Encoded protein: CASSFLRGTLSYEQYF.